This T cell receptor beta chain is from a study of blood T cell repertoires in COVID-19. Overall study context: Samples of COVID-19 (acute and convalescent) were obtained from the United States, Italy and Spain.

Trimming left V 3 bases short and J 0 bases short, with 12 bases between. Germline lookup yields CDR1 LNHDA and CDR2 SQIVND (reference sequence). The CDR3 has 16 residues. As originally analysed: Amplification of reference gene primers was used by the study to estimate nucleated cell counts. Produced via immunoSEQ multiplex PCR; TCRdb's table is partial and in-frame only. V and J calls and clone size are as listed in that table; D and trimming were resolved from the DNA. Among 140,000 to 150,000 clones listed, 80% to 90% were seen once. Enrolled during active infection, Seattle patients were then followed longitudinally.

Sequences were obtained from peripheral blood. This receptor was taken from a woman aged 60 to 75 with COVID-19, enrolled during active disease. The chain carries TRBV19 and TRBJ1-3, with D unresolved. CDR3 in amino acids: CASSMEGAFSGNTIYF. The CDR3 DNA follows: TGTGCCAGTAGTATGGAGGGAGCTTTCTCTGGAAACACCATATATTTT.